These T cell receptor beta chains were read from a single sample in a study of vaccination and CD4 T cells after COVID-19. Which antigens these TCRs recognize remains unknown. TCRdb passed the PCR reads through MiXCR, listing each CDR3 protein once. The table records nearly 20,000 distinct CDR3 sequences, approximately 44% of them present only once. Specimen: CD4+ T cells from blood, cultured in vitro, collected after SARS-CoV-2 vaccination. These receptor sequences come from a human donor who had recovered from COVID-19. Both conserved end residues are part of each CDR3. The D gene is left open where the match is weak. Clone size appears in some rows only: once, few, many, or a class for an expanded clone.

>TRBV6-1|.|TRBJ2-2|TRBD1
TGTGCCAGCAGGACCCCCATAGAAGGACAGGGGTGGACCGGGGGGCTGTTTTTT
CASRTPIEGQGWTGGLFF
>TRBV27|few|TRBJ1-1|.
TGTGCCAGCAGGCTAACCGGGACACAGAACACTGAAGCTTTCTTT
CASRLTGTQNTEAFF
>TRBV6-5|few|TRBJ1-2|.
TGTGCCAGCAGTTTCAGGGTTAACTATGGCTACACCTTC
CASSFRVNYGYTF
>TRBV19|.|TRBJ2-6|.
TGTGCCAGTAGTATTACCGGAGCTGCTGGGGCCAACGTCCTGACTTTC
CASSITGAAGANVLTF
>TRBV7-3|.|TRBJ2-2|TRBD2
TGTGCCAGCAGTTCTATCCCGCCCCTAGCGGGAGCAATGAACACCGGGGAGCTGTTTTTT
CASSSIPPLAGAMNTGELFF
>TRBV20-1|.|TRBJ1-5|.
TGCAGTGCCGCGAGGGGCGGTCAGCCCCAGCATTTT
CSAARGGQPQHF
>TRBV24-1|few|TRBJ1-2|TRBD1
TGTGCCACCAGTGATATGGGACAGGGAGGCTATGGCTACACCTTC
CATSDMGQGGYGYTF
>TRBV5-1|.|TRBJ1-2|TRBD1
TGCGCCAGCAGCTTACCGGGACAGGGGACCTATGGCTACACCTTC
CASSLPGQGTYGYTF
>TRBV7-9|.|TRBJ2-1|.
TGTGCCAGCAGCTTAGCGTGGGTAGGGAAGAGAAATGAGCAGTTCTTC
CASSLAWVGKRNEQFF
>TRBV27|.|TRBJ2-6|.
TGTGCCAGCAGGGAGTGGGGCTCTGGGGCCAACGTCCTGACTTTC
CASREWGSGANVLTF
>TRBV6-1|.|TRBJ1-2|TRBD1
TGTGCCAGCAGTCTCCGACAGGGGCAAAGCTATGGCTACACCTTC
CASSLRQGQSYGYTF
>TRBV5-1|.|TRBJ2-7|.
TGCGCCAGCAGCTTGGCCGCCGGGTGGAGCGAGCAGTACTTC
CASSLAAGWSEQYF
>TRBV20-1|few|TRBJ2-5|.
TGCAGTGCCCATATACCCGGGAACAACCAAGAGACCCAGTACTTC
CSAHIPGNNQETQYF
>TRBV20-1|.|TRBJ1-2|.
TGCAGTGCTATTGTTTCGGCTAACTATGGCTACACCTTC
CSAIVSANYGYTF
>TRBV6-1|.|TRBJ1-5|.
TGTGCCAGCAGTGCTTGGGGGGGGCGGTATAGCAATCAGCCCCAGCATTTT
CASSAWGGRYSNQPQHF
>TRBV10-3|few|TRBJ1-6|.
TGTGCCATCAGTGAGGCGAGGTCCACTGGGAATTCACCCCTCCACTTT
CAISEARSTGNSPLHF
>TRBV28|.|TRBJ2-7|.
TGTGCCAGCAGTTTAATTAGCGGAGAACGTCGCTCCGAGCAGTACTTC
CASSLISGERRSEQYF
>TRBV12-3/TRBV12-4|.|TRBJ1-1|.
TGTGCCAGCAACCTTGGGGGTGTATCGGGGGGCAACACTGAAGCTTTCTTT
CASNLGGVSGGNTEAFF
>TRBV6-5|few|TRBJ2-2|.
TGTGCCAGCAGTTACAATCGAGTCGCCGGGGAGCTGTTTTTT
CASSYNRVAGELFF
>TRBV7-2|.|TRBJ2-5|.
TGTGCCAGCAGCTTGGTACAGGGAATATCCCAAGAGACCCAGTACTTC
CASSLVQGISQETQYF
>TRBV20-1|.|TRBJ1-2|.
TGCAGTGCTGACCGCGTGGGGGGGAACACCTTC
CSADRVGGNTF
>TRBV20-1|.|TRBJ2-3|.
TGCAGTGCCATCTATTTTAATCCCGCCGTCGAAGATACGCAGTATTTT
CSAIYFNPAVEDTQYF